This T cell receptor beta chain came from a study of T-cell memory formation after mild COVID-19. This clonotype has just a few counts. TCRdb recomputed calls from the 5' RACE reads with MiXCR, one row per CDR3 protein. The table includes 200,000 to 250,000 distinct CDR3 sequences, 15% to 19% detected once. Trimming removed 1 base at V and 5 bases at J, with 8 bases between. Germline V gene lookup returns CDR1 LGHDT and CDR2 YNNKEL (reference sequence). This CDR3 is 13 amino acids long. This clonotype was obtained from an adult woman who had mild COVID-19 (a few samples of this study predate the infection). Cell type and time point are not known. The sample was PBMCs or a T cell subset sorted from them (not recorded which). The J gene is TRBJ1-1, the V gene TRBV3-1; D gene ambiguous. For the CDR3, the DNA is TGTGCCAGCAGCCAAGCCTTACAGACTGAAGCTTTCTTT. Its translation is CASSQALQTEAFF.